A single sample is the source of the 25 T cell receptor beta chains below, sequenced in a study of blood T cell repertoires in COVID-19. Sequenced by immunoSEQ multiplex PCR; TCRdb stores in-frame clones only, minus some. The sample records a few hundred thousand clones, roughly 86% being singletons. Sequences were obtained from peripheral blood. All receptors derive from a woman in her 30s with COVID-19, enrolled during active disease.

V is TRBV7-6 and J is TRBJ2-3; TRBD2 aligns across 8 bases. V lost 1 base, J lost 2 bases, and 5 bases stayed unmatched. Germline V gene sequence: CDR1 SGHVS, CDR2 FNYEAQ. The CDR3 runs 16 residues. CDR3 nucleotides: TGTGCCAGCAGCTTAGTAATCGGGGGGGCCACAGATACGCAGTATTTT. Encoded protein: CASSLVIGGATDTQYF.

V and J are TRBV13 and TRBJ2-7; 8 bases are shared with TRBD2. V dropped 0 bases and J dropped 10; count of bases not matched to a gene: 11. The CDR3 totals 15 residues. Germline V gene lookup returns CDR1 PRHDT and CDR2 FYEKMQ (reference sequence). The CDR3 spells CASSLGVLAVKLQYF. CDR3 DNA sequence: TGTGCCAGCAGCTTAGGTGTACTAGCGGTTAAACTTCAGTACTTC.

This CDR3 is CASSLGQGLAADTQYF. CDR3 in DNA: TGTGCCAGCAGCTTAGGACAAGGACTAGCAGCAGATACGCAGTATTTT. The chain couples TRBV7-2 to TRBJ2-3; TRBD2 matches 8 bases. The CDR3 is 16 amino acids. Losses at the gene ends were 1 base for V and 4 bases for J; bases not matched to a gene: 7. CDR1 is SGHTA, CDR2 FQGNSA, per germline. The whole variable domain, remainder taken from reference TRBV7-2 and TRBJ2-3, is GAGVSQSPSNKVTEKGKDVELRCDPISGHTALYWYRQSLGQGLEFLIYFQGNSAPDKSGLPSDRFSAERTGGSVSTLTIQRTQQEDSAVYLCASSLGQGLAADTQYFGPGTRLTVL.

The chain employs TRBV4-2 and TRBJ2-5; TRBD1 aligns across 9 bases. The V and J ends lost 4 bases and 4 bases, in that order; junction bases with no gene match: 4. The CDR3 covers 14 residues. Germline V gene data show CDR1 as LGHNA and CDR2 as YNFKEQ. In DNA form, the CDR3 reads TGTGCCAGCAGCCGTGGGACAGGGAGAGAGACCCAGTACTTC. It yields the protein CASSRGTGRETQYF.

CDR3 loop: CASWQLRVTEAFF. CDR3 in DNA: TGTGCCAGCTGGCAACTCCGGGTCACTGAAGCTTTCTTT. This chain connects TRBV6-5 to TRBJ1-1; D not certain. Germline V gene sequence: CDR1 MNHEY, CDR2 SVGAGI. The CDR3 totals 13 residues. The V and J ends lost 8 bases and 4 bases respectively, with 14 bases between them.

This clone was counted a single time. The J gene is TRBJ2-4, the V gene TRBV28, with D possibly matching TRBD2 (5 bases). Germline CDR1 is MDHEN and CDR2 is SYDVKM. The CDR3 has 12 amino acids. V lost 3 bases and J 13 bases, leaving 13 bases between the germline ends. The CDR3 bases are TGTGCCAGCAGTTTCATTCGAGCGGCGCAGTACTTC. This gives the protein CASSFIRAAQYF.

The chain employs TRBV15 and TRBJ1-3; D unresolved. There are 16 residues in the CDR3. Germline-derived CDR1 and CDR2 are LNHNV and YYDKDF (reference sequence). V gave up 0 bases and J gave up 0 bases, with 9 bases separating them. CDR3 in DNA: TGTGCCACCAGCAGAGATCTTGTAAACTCTGGAAACACCATATATTTT. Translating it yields CATSRDLVNSGNTIYF. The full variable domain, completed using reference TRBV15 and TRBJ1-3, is DAMVIQNPRYQVTQFGKPVTLSCSQTLNHNVMYWYQQKSSQAPKLLFHYYDKDFNNEADTPDNFQSRRPNTSFCFLDIRSPGLGDTAMYLCATSRDLVNSGNTIYFGEGSWLTVV.

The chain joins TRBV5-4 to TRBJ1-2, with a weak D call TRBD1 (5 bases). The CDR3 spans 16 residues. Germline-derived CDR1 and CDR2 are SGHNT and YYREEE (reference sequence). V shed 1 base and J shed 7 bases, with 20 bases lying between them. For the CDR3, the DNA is TGTGCCAGCAGCTTGCCCCTGGCAGGGACTTATGGTGGCTACACCTTC. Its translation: CASSLPLAGTYGGYTF.

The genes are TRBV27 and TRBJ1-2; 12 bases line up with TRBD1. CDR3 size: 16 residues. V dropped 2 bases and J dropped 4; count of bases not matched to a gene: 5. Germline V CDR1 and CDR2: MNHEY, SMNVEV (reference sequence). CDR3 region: CASSLRGQGAVYGYTF. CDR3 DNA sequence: TGTGCCAGCAGTTTACGGGGACAGGGGGCGGTCTATGGCTACACCTTC.

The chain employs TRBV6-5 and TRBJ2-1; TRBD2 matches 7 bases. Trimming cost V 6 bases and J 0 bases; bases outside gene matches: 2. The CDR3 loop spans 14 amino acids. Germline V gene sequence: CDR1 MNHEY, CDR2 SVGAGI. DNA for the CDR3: TGTGCCAGCAGGCGGGGGAACTCCTACAATGAGCAGTTCTTC. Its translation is CASRRGNSYNEQFF.

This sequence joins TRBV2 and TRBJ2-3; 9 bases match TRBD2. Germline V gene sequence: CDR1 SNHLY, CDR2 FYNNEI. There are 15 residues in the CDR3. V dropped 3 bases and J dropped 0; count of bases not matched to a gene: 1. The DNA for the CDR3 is TGTGCCAGCAGTGAGCTAGCGGGAAGCACAGATACGCAGTATTTT. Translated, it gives CASSELAGSTDTQYF.

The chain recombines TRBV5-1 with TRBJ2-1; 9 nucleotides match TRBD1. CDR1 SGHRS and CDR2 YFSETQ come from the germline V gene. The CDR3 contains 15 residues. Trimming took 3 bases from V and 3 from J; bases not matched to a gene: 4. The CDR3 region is CASSWTGALYNEQFF. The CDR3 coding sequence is TGCGCCAGCAGCTGGACAGGGGCACTCTACAATGAGCAGTTCTTC.

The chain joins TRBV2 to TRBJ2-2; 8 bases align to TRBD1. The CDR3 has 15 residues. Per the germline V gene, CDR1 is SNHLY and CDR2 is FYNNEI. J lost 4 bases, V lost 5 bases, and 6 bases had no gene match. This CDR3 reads CASSFDRGGTGELFF. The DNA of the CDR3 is TGTGCCAGCAGTTTCGACAGGGGTGGCACCGGGGAGCTGTTTTTT. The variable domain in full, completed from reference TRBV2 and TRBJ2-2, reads EPEVTQTPSHQVTQMGQEVILRCVPISNHLYFYWYRQILGQKVEFLVSFYNNEISEKSEIFDDQFSVERPDGSNFTLKIRSTKLEDSAMYFCASSFDRGGTGELFFGEGSRLTVL.

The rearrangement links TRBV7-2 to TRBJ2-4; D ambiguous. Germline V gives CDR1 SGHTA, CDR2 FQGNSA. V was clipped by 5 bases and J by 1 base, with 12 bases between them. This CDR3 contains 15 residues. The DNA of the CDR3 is TGTGCCAGCAGCGTAAACTTAATGGCCAAAAACATTCAGTACTTC. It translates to CASSVNLMAKNIQYF.

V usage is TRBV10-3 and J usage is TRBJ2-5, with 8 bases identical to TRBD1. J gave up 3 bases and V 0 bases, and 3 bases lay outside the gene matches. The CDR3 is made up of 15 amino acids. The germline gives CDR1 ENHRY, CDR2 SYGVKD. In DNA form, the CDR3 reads TGTGCCATCAGTGAGTCGGGGACAGGCAAAGAGACCCAGTACTTC. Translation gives CAISESGTGKETQYF.

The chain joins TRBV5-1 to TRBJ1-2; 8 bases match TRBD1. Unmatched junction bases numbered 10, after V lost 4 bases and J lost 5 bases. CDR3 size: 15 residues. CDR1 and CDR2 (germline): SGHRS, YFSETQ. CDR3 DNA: TGCGCCAGCAGCCGCAATACCGGACAGGGATATGGCTACACCTTC. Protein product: CASSRNTGQGYGYTF.

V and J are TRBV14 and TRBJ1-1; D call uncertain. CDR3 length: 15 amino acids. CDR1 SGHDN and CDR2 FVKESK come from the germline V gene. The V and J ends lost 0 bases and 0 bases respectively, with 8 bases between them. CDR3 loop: CASSQDYGVNTEAFF. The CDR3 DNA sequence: TGTGCCAGCAGCCAAGATTACGGGGTGAACACTGAAGCTTTCTTT. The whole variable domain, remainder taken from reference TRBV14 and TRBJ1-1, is EAGVTQFPSHSVIEKGQTVTLRCDPISGHDNLYWYRRVMGKEIKFLLHFVKESKQDESGMPNNRFLAERTGGTYSTLKVQPAELEDSGVYFCASSQDYGVNTEAFFGQGTRLTVV.

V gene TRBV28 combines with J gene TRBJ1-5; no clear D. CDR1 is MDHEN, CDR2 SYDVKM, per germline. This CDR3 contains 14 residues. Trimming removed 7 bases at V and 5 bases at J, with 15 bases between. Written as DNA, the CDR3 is TGTGCCAGCACCCCCGTTTCCAGTTATCAGCCCCAGCATTTT. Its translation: CASTPVSSYQPQHF.

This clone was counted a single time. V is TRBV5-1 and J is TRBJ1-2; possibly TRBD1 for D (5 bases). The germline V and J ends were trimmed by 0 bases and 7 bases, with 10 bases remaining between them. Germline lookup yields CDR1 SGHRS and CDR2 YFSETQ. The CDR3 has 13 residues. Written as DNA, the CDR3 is TGCGCCAGCAGCTTGGAGGGGAGGGCTGGCTACACCTTC. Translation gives CASSLEGRAGYTF. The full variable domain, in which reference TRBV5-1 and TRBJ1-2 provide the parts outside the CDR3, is KAGVTQTPRYLIKTRGQQVTLSCSPISGHRSVSWYQQTPGQGLQFLFEYFSETQRNKGNFPGRFSGRQFSNSRSEMNVSTLELGDSALYLCASSLEGRAGYTFGSGTRLTVV.

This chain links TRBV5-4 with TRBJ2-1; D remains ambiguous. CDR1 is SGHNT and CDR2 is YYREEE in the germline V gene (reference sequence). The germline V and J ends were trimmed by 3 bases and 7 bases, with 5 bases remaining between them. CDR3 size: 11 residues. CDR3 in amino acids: CASSSINEQFF. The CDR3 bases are TGTGCCAGCAGCTCTATAAATGAGCAGTTCTTC.

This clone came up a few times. CDR3 in amino acids: CASSFTPGGGYSPLHF. The CDR3 nucleotides read TGTGCCAGCAGTTTTACCCCGGGAGGGGGCTATTCACCCCTCCACTTT. V is TRBV27 and J is TRBJ1-6; 7 bases map to TRBD1. J was trimmed by 8 bases and V by 3 bases; bases with no gene match: 10. The CDR3 is 16 residues long. Germline CDR1 and CDR2: MNHEY and SMNVEV (reference sequence).

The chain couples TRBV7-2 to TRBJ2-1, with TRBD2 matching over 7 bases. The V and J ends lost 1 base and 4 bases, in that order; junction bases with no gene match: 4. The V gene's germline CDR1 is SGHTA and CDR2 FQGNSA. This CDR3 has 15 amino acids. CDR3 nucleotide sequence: TGTGCCAGCAGCTTAGATGCTAGCGGATACAATGAGCAGTTCTTC. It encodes CASSLDASGYNEQFF.

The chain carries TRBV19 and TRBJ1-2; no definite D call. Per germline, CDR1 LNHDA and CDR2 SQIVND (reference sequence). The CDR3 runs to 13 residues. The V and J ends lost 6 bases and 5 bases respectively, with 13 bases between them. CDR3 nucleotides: TGTGCCAGTAGGATCACGACGGAGTATGGCTACACCTTC. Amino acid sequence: CASRITTEYGYTF.

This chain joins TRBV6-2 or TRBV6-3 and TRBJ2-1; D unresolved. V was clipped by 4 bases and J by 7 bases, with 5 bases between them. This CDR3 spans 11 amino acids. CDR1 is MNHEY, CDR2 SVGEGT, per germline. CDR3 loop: CASSWANEQFF. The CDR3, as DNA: TGTGCCAGCAGTTGGGCGAATGAGCAGTTCTTC.

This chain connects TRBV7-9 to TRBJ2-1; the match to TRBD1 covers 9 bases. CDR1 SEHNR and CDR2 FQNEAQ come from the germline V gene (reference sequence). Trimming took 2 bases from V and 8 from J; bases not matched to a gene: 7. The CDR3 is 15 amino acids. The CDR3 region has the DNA TGTGCCAGCAGCTTAAAAGGACAGGGGCGCGATGAGCAGTTCTTC. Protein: CASSLKGQGRDEQFF.